This is a list of T cell receptor beta chains from one sample in a study of T-cell memory formation after mild COVID-19. TCRdb ran MiXCR on the 5' RACE reads and lists one entry per CDR3 protein. The sample includes 360,000 or so distinct CDR3 sequences, 28% seen only once; the top ten take about 13%. The specimen sequenced was PBMCs or a T cell subset sorted from them (not recorded which). The origin of the receptors is an adult woman who had mild COVID-19 (a few samples of this study predate the infection). Cell type and time point are not known. The CDR3 runs from the conserved cysteine through the conserved F or W. A D gene is named only where the DNA matches it firmly. Clone size is given for some rows only: seen once, a few or many times, or a class if the clone is expanded.

clone size: few
D gene: NA
V gene: TRBV5-6
J gene: TRBJ2-5
CDR3 protein: CASSSGKGETQYF
CDR3 DNA: TGTGCCAGCAGCTCCGGGAAGGGGGAGACCCAGTACTTC

clone size: NA
D gene: NA
V gene: TRBV2
J gene: TRBJ2-5
CDR3 protein: CASSKGHGETQYF
CDR3 DNA: TGTGCCAGCAGTAAGGGGCATGGAGAGACCCAGTACTTC

clone size: few
D gene: NA
V gene: TRBV6-2/TRBV6-3
J gene: TRBJ1-2
CDR3 protein: CASIEAGGPYGYTF
CDR3 DNA: TGTGCCAGCATTGAGGCCGGGGGGCCCTATGGCTACACCTTC

clone size: NA
D gene: TRBD1
V gene: TRBV6-5
J gene: TRBJ2-5
CDR3 protein: CASSTTGTGRETQYF
CDR3 DNA: TGTGCCAGCAGCACAACCGGGACAGGGCGAGAGACCCAGTACTTC

clone size: NA
D gene: NA
V gene: TRBV10-3
J gene: TRBJ1-1
CDR3 protein: CAIRDLGHTEAFF
CDR3 DNA: TGTGCCATCAGAGACTTGGGACACACTGAAGCTTTCTTT

clone size: NA
D gene: TRBD2
V gene: TRBV30
J gene: TRBJ2-2
CDR3 protein: CAWSRTSGRRGTGELFF
CDR3 DNA: TGTGCCTGGAGCCGGACTAGCGGGAGAAGAGGCACCGGGGAGCTGTTTTTT

clone size: NA
D gene: TRBD1
V gene: TRBV3-1
J gene: TRBJ2-7
CDR3 protein: CASSYRPPGQGNEQYF
CDR3 DNA: TGTGCCAGCAGCTATCGCCCCCCGGGACAGGGGAACGAGCAGTACTTC

clone size: NA
D gene: NA
V gene: TRBV6-5
J gene: TRBJ1-3
CDR3 protein: CASSPRADSGNTIYF
CDR3 DNA: TGTGCCAGCAGCCCCCGCGCAGACTCTGGAAACACCATATATTTT

clone size: few
D gene: NA
V gene: TRBV12-3/TRBV12-4
J gene: TRBJ2-4
CDR3 protein: CASSLGGPSKNIQYF
CDR3 DNA: TGTGCCAGCAGCCTGGGGGGGCCTTCCAAAAACATTCAGTACTTC

clone size: NA
D gene: NA
V gene: TRBV6-2/TRBV6-3
J gene: TRBJ2-7
CDR3 protein: CATARTDEQYF
CDR3 DNA: TGTGCCACCGCGCGTACAGACGAGCAGTACTTC

clone size: few
D gene: NA
V gene: TRBV7-9
J gene: TRBJ2-1
CDR3 protein: CASSPGFGSRSYNEQFF
CDR3 DNA: TGTGCCAGCAGCCCCGGGTTCGGGTCGAGGTCCTACAATGAGCAGTTCTTC

clone size: many
D gene: NA
V gene: TRBV24-1
J gene: TRBJ1-3
CDR3 protein: CATSDSDSSGNTIYF
CDR3 DNA: TGTGCCACCAGTGATTCGGACAGCTCTGGAAACACCATATATTTT

clone size: once
D gene: NA
V gene: TRBV2
J gene: TRBJ1-1
CDR3 protein: CASSGGGLRNTEAFF
CDR3 DNA: TGTGCCAGCAGTGGGGGCGGTCTCCGGAACACTGAAGCTTTCTTT

clone size: NA
D gene: TRBD1
V gene: TRBV3-1
J gene: TRBJ2-5
CDR3 protein: CASSPWTGVETQYF
CDR3 DNA: TGTGCCAGCAGCCCTTGGACAGGGGTCGAGACCCAGTACTTC

clone size: NA
D gene: NA
V gene: TRBV3-1
J gene: TRBJ2-5
CDR3 protein: CASSQEGLVLGETQYF
CDR3 DNA: TGTGCCAGCAGCCAAGAAGGGCTAGTCTTGGGAGAGACCCAGTACTTC

clone size: few
D gene: NA
V gene: TRBV6-5
J gene: TRBJ2-7
CDR3 protein: CASSTRGDYEQYF
CDR3 DNA: TGTGCCAGCAGCACCCGTGGAGACTACGAGCAGTACTTC